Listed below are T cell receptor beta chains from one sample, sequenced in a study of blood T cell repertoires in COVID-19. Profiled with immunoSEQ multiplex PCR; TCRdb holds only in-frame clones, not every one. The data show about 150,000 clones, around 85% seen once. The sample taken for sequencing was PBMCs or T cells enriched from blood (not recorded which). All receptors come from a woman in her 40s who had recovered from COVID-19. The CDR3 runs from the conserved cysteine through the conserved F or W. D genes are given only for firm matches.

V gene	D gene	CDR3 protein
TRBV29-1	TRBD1	CSGLRTGANYGYTF
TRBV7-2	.	CASSLGGGGYTF
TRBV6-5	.	CASSYRSSTNEKLFF
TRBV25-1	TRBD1	CASSESETGLSHGYTF
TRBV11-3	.	CASSSNSNEQFF
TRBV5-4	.	CASSTPGVGTEAFF
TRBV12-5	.	CASASRGPDEAFF
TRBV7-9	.	CASTSQTANYGYTF
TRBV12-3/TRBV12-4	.	CASSFQSYGYTF
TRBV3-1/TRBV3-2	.	CASRIGGGAEQFF
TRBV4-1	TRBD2	CASSQGRTSGDYEQYF
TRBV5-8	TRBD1	CASHFGTGAYEQYF
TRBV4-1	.	CASSQEQGSTEAFF
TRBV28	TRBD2	CASSFASGSYEQYF